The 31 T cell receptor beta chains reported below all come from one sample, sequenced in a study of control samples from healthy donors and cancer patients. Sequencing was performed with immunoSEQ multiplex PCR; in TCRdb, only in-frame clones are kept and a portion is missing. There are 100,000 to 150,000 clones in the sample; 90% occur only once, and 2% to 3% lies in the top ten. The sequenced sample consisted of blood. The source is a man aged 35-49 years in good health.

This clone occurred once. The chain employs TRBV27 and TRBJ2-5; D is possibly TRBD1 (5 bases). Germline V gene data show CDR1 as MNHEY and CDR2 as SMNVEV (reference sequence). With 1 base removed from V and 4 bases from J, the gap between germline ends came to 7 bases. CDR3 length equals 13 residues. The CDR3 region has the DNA TGTGCCAGCAGTTTATTCCAGGGAGAGACCCAGTACTTC. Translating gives CASSLFQGETQYF.

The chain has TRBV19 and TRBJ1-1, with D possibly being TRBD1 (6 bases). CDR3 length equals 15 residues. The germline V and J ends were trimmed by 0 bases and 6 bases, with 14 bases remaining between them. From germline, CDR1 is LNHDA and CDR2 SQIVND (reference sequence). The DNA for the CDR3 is TGTGCCAGTAGTATAGAGTCAGGGGTCGGGGCTGAAGCTTTCTTT. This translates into CASSIESGVGAEAFF. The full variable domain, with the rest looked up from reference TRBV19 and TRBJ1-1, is DGGITQSPKYLFRKEGQNVTLSCEQNLNHDAMYWYRQDPGQGLRLIYYSQIVNDFQKGDIAEGYSVSREKKESFPLTVTSAQKNPTAFYLCASSIESGVGAEAFFGQGTRLTVV.

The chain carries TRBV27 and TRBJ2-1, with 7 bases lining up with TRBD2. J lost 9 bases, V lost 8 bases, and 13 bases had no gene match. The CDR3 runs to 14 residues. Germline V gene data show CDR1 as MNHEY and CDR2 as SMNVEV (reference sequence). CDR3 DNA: TGTGCCAGCGGTCTGCTAGCGGCTAAGGGTGAGCAGTTCTTC. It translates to CASGLLAAKGEQFF.

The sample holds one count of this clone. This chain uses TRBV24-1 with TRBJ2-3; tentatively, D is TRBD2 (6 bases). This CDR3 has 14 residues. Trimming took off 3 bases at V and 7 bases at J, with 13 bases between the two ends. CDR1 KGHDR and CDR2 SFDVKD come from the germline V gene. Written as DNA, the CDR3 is TGTGCCACCAGTGATGCGGGACGAGTCTATACGCAGTATTTT. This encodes CATSDAGRVYTQYF.

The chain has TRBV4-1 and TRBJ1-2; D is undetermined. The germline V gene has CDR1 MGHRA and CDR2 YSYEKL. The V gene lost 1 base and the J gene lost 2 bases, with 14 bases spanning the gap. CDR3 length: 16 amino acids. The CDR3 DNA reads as TGCGCCAGCAGCCAAGCCCCCCCTCAACCGAACTATGGCTACACCTTC. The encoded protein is CASSQAPPQPNYGYTF.

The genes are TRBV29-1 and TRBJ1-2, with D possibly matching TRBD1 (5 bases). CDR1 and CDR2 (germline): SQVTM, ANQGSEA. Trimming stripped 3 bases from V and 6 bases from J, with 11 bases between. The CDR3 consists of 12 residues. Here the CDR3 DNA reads TGCAGCGTTGATTCAGGGTGGCATGGCTACACCTTC. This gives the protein CSVDSGWHGYTF.

The CDR3: CASSVAQDPYNEQFF. In DNA, the CDR3 is TGTGCCAGCAGCGTAGCCCAGGACCCTTACAATGAGCAGTTCTTC. The chain uses TRBV9 and TRBJ2-1; D is unclear. V was shortened by 0 bases and J by 4 bases, with 11 bases between the two germline ends. Germline V gives CDR1 SGDLS, CDR2 YYNGEE. This CDR3 comprises 15 residues.

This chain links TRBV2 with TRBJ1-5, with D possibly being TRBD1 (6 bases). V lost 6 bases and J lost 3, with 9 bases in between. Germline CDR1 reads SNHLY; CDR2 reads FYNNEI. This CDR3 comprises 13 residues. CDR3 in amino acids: CASRDRSNQPQHF. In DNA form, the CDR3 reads TGTGCCAGCAGAGACAGGTCCAATCAGCCCCAGCATTTT.

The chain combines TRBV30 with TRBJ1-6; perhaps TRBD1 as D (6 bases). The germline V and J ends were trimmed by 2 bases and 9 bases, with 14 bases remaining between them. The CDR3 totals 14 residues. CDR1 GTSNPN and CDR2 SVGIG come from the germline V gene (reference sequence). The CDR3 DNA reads TGTGCCTGGAGTAGTACAGGGAAGAGTTCACCCCTCCACTTT. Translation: CAWSSTGKSSPLHF.

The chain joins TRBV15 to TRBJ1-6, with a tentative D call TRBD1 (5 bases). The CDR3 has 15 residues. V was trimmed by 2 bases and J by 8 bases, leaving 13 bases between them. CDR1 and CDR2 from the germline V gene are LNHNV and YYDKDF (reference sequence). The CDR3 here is CATSRQGSQDSPLHF. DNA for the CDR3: TGTGCCACCAGCAGACAGGGAAGTCAAGATTCACCCCTCCACTTT.

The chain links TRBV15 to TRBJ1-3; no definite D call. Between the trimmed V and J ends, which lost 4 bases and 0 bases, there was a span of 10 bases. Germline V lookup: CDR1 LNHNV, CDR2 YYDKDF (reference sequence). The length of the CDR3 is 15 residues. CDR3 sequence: CATSKRQISGNTIYF. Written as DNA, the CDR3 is TGTGCCACCAGCAAACGACAAATCTCTGGAAACACCATATATTTT.

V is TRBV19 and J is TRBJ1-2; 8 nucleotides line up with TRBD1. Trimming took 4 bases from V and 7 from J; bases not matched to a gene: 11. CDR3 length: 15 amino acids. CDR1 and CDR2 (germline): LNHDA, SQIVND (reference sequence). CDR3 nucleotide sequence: TGTGCCAGTAGTACCTACGCCGGGACAGGAGTTGGCTACACCTTC. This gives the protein CASSTYAGTGVGYTF.

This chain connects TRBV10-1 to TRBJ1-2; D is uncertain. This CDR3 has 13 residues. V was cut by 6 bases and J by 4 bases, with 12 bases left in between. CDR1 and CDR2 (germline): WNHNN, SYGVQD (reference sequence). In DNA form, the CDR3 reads TGCGCCAGCAGGAAGACACCGATCTATGGCTACACCTTC. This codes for CASRKTPIYGYTF.

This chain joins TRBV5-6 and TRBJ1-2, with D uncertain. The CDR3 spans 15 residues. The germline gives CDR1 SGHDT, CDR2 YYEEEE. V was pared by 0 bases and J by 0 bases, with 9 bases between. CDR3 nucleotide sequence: TGTGCCAGCAGCTTGGGAGGGCGGTCTAACTATGGCTACACCTTC. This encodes CASSLGGRSNYGYTF.

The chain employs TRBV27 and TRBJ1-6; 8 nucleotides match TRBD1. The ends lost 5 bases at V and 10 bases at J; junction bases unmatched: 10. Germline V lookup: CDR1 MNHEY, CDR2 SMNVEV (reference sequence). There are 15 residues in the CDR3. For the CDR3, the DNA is TGTGCCAGCAGTACGGGACAGGTGAATGGCTCACCCCTCCACTTT. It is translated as CASSTGQVNGSPLHF.

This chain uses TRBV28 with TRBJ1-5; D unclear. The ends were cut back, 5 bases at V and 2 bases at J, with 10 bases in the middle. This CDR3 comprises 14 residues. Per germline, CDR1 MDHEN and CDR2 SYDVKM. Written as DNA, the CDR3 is TGTGCCAGCAGTAGGTCCCCAGGCAATCAGCCCCAGCATTTT. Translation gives CASSRSPGNQPQHF. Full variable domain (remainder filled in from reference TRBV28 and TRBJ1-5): DVKVTQSSRYLVKRTGEKVFLECVQDMDHENMFWYRQDPGLGLRLIYFSYDVKMKEKGDIPEGYSVSREKKERFSLILESASTNQTSMYLCASSRSPGNQPQHFGDGTRLSIL.

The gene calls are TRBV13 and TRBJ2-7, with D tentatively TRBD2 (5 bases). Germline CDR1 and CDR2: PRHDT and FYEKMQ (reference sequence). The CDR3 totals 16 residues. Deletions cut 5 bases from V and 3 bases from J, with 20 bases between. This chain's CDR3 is CASSRAGASNYYEQYF. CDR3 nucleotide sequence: TGTGCCAGCAGCCGCGCGGGCGCGTCCAACTACTACGAGCAGTACTTC. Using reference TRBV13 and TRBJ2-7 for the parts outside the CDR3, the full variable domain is AAGVIQSPRHLIKEKRETATLKCYPIPRHDTVYWYQQGPGQDPQFLISFYEKMQSDKGSIPDRFSAQQFSDYHSELNMSSLELGDSALYFCASSRAGASNYYEQYFGPGTRLTVT.

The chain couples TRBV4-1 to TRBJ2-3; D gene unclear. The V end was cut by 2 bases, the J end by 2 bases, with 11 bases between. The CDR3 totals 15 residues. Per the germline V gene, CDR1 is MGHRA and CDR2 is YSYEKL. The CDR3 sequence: CASSQWSLNTDTQYF. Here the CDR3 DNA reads TGCGCCAGCAGCCAATGGAGCCTAAACACAGATACGCAGTATTTT.

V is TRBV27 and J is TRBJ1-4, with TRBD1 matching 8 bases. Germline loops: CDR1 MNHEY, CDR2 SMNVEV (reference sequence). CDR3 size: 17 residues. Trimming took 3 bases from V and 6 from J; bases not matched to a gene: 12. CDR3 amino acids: CASSFDLQGAQHEKLFF. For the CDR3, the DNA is TGTGCCAGCAGTTTTGACCTTCAGGGGGCTCAACATGAAAAACTGTTTTTT.

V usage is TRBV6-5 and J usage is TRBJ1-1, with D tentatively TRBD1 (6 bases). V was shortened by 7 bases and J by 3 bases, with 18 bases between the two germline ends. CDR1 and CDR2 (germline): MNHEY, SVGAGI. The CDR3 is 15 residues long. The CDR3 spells CASTPGKGGYTEAFF. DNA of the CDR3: TGTGCCAGCACCCCCGGGAAGGGGGGGTACACTGAAGCTTTCTTT.

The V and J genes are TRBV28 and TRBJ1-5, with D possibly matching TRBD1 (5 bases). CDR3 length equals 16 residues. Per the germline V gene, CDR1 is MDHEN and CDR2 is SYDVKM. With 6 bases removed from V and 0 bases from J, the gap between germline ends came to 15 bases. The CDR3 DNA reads TGTGCCAGCAGCTCCTCGGGGGGTGTTAGCAATCAGCCCCAGCATTTT. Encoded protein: CASSSSGGVSNQPQHF.

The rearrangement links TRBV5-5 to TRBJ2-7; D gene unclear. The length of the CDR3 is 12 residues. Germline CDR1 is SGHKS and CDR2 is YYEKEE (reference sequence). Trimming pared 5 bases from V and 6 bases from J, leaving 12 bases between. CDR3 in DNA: TGTGCCAGCAGTGGGGTTATCAGCGAGCAGTACTTC. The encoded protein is CASSGVISEQYF.

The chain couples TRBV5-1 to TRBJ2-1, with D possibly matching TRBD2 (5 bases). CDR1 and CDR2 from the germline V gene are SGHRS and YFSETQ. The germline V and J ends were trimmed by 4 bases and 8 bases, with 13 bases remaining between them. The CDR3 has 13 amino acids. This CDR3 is CASSLKGADEQFF. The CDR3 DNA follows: TGCGCCAGCAGCCTAAAGGGAGCTGATGAGCAGTTCTTC.

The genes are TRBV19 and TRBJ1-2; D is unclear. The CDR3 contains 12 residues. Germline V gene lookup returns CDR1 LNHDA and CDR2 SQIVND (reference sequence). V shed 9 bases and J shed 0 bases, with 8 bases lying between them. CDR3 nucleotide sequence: TGTGCCAGCCTCGGCCCTAACTATGGCTACACCTTC. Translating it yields CASLGPNYGYTF. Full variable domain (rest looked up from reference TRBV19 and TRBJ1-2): DGGITQSPKYLFRKEGQNVTLSCEQNLNHDAMYWYRQDPGQGLRLIYYSQIVNDFQKGDIAEGYSVSREKKESFPLTVTSAQKNPTAFYLCASLGPNYGYTFGSGTRLTVV.

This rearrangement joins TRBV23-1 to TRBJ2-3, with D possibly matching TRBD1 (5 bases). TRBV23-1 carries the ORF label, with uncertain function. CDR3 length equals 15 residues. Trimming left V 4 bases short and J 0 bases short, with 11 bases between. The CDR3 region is CASSPGHISTDTQYF. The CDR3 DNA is TGCGCCAGCAGTCCAGGGCATATTAGCACAGATACGCAGTATTTT.

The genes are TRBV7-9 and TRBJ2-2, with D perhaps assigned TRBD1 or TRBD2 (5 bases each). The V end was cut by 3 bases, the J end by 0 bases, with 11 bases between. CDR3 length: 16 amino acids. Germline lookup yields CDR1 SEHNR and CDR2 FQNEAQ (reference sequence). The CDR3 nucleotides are TGTGCCAGCAGCTTGAGGGGCCCCGCGAACACCGGGGAGCTGTTTTTT. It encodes CASSLRGPANTGELFF. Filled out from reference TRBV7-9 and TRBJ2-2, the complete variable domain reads DTGVSQNPRHKITKRGQNVTFRCDPISEHNRLYWYRQTLGQGPEFLTYFQNEAQLEKSRLLSDRFSAERPKGSFSTLEIQRTEQGDSAMYLCASSLRGPANTGELFFGEGSRLTVL.

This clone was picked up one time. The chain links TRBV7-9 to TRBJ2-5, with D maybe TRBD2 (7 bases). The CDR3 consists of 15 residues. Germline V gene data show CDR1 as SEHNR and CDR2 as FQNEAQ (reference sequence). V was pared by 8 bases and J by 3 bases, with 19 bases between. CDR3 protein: CASGDWRGGKETQYF. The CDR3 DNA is TGTGCCAGCGGCGATTGGAGGGGGGGTAAAGAGACCCAGTACTTC.

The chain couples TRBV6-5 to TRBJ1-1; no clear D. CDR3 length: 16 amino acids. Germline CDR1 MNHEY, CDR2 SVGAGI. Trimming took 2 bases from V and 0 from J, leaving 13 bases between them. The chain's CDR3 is CASSYAGVGLNTEAFF. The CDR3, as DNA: TGTGCCAGCAGTTACGCCGGGGTGGGATTGAACACTGAAGCTTTCTTT.

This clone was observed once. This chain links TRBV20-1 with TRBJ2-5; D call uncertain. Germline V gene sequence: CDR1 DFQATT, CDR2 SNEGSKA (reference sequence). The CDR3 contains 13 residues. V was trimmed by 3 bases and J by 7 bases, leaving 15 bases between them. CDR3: CSASLINLGTQYF. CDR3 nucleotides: TGCAGTGCTAGTCTCATAAACTTAGGGACCCAGTACTTC.

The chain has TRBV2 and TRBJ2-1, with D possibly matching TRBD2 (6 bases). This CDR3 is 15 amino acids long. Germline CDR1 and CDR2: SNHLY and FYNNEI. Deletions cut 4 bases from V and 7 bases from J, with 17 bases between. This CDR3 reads CASSVLGGVGNEQFF. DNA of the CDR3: TGTGCCAGCAGTGTTTTAGGCGGGGTGGGGAATGAGCAGTTCTTC.

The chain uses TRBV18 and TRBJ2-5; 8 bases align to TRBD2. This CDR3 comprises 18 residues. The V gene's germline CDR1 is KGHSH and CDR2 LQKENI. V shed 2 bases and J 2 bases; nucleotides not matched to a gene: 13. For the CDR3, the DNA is TGTGCCAGCTCACCAAAAGCGGGGGCCTATACAACTCAAGAGACCCAGTACTTC. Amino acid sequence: CASSPKAGAYTTQETQYF. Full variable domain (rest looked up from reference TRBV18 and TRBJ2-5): NAGVMQNPRHLVRRRGQEARLRCSPMKGHSHVYWYRQLPEEGLKFMVYLQKENIIDESGMPKERFSAEFPKEGPSILRIQQVVRGDSAAYFCASSPKAGAYTTQETQYFGPGTRLLVL.